This T cell receptor beta chain was identified in a study of response to subunit inactivated influenza vaccine. Study-wide points: The authors suggested that few new T cells are recruited per seasonal influenza vaccination.

Each CDR3 protein is one row after TCRdb ran MiXCR on the RT-PCR reads. The repertoire holds 700,000 to 900,000 distinct CDR3 sequences, with around 20% as singletons. This clonotype appeared a few times. Its antigen is undetermined. The V gene end was trimmed by 3 bases and the J gene end by 4 bases; junction bases not matched to a gene: 6. The CDR3 has 14 amino acids. Germline CDR1 reads SQVTM; CDR2 reads ANQGSEA. The J gene is TRBJ2-3, the V gene TRBV29-1, with 8 nucleotides matching TRBD2. This specimen consisted of PBMCs from blood, obtained about 5 days after vaccination. The sequence was collected from a man in his fifties or sixties who received an inactivated influenza vaccine. The CDR3 bases are TGCAGCGTTGAGAGCGGGGGTGAGGCAGATACGCAGTATTTT. The encoded protein is CSVESGGEADTQYF.